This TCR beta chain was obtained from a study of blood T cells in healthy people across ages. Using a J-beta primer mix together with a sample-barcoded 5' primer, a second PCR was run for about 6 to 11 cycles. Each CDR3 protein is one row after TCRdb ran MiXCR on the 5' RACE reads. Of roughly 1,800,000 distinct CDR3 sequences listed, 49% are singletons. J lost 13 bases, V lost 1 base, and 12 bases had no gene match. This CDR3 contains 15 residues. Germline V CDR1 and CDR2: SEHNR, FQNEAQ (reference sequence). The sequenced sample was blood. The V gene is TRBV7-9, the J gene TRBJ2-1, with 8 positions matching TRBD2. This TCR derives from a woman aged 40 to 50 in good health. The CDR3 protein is CASSLVAGTQETQFF. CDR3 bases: TGTGCCAGCAGCTTAGTAGCGGGAACCCAAGAGACCCAGTTCTTC. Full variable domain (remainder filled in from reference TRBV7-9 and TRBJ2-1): DTGVSQNPRHKITKRGQNVTFRCDPISEHNRLYWYRQTLGQGPEFLTYFQNEAQLEKSRLLSDRFSAERPKGSFSTLEIQRTEQGDSAMYLCASSLVAGTQETQFFGPGTRLTVL.